A single sample gave rise to the 29 T cell receptor beta chains below, sequenced in a study of cytomegalovirus exposure and HLA in healthy donors. It was with 60 Vbeta and 13 Jbeta primers that the PCR ran. Here immunoSEQ multiplex PCR was the method, and the copy in TCRdb shows in-frame clones only, minus some. The data contain 85,000 to 100,000 clones, approximately 63% of them seen just once; the ten biggest clones take up under 8%. Sequenced input: PBMCs. The source is a woman in her twenties or thirties in good health and CMV-seronegative.

The rearrangement uses TRBV5-1 and TRBJ2-2; the match to TRBD1 covers 7 bases. CDR1 and CDR2 (germline): SGHRS, YFSETQ. Trimming cost V 4 bases and J 2 bases; bases outside gene matches: 5. This CDR3 region has 15 residues. Written as DNA, the CDR3 is TGCGCCAGCAGCGCCCGGGACAGTAACACCGGGGAGCTGTTTTTT. It translates to CASSARDSNTGELFF.

As regards this clone: An end of the junction does not agree with germline; a read error may underlie this. The J gene is TRBJ2-1, the V gene TRBV27; 9 bases line up with TRBD1. Looked up from germline, CDR1 is MNHEY and CDR2 is SMNVEV (reference sequence). The CDR3 is made up of 14 amino acids. The CDR3 reads CASSSDRGYNEEFF. In DNA form, the CDR3 reads TGTGCCAGCAGTTCGGACAGGGGCTACAATGAGGAGTTCTTC.

Details on this clone: Other DNA sequences of this sample code for an identical CDR3. Here the CDR3 reads CASSVTQNYGYTF. The DNA for the CDR3 is TGTGCCAGCAGCGTAACACAGAACTATGGCTACACCTTC. V usage is TRBV9 and J usage is TRBJ1-2; D not resolved. Germline V gene lookup returns CDR1 SGDLS and CDR2 YYNGEE. V lost 1 base, J lost 2 bases, and 6 bases lay in between. This CDR3 is built from 13 residues.

A single count supports this clone. J is TRBJ1-5 and V is TRBV15, with TRBD1 matching over 8 bases. The CDR3 runs to 16 residues. Unmatched junction bases numbered 11, after V lost 6 bases and J lost 4 bases. Looked up from germline, CDR1 is LNHNV and CDR2 is YYDKDF (reference sequence). The chain's CDR3 is CATSNRRDRSNQPQHF. CDR3 coding DNA: TGTGCCACCAGTAATCGCCGGGACAGGTCGAATCAGCCCCAGCATTTT.

The chain couples TRBV10-3 to TRBJ2-5; 12 positions agree with TRBD2. This CDR3 is built from 14 residues. The V segment lost 6 bases and the J segment 5 bases; nucleotides outside the gene matches: 4. Germline V lookup: CDR1 ENHRY, CDR2 SYGVKD. CDR3 DNA: TGTGCCATCAGCGGGACTAGCGGGTTGGAGACCCAGTACTTC. Translated: CAISGTSGLETQYF.

J is TRBJ2-5 and V is TRBV13; TRBD2 aligns across 7 bases. This CDR3 region has 15 residues. Germline V gives CDR1 PRHDT, CDR2 FYEKMQ (reference sequence). Losses at the gene ends were 2 bases for V and 5 bases for J; bases not matched to a gene: 8. The CDR3 DNA reads as TGTGCCAGCAGCTTAAGGTCCGGGGGAGGGGAGACCCAGTACTTC. It is translated as CASSLRSGGGETQYF.

This chain links TRBV7-9 with TRBJ1-2; D remains unclear. The CDR3 consists of 12 residues. Trimming took off 4 bases at V and 7 bases at J, with 10 bases between the two ends. The germline CDR1 and CDR2 sequences are SEHNR and FQNEAQ (reference sequence). The CDR3 sequence is CASSWNSRGYTF. The DNA for the CDR3 is TGTGCCAGCAGCTGGAACAGCCGTGGCTACACCTTC.

This sequence joins TRBV7-3 and TRBJ2-3, with D perhaps TRBD2 (5 bases). The CDR3 loop spans 15 amino acids. V was trimmed by 3 bases and J by 2 bases, leaving 12 bases between them. Germline lookup yields CDR1 SGHTA and CDR2 FQGTGA. The CDR3 here is CASSFLGLTTDTQYF. In nucleotides, the CDR3 is TGTGCCAGCAGCTTTCTAGGACTTACCACAGATACGCAGTATTTT.

The chain employs TRBV9 and TRBJ2-1; 7 bases agree with TRBD1. CDR3 length: 15 residues. Germline V CDR1 and CDR2: SGDLS, YYNGEE. With 4 bases clipped from V and 5 bases from J, the junction kept 9 bases outside the gene matches. CDR3 nucleotide sequence: TGTGCCAGCAGCCTAACCGGGACAGCTCACAATGAGCAGTTCTTC. This codes for CASSLTGTAHNEQFF. The variable domain in full, completed from reference TRBV9 and TRBJ2-1, reads DSGVTQTPKHLITATGQRVTLRCSPRSGDLSVYWYQQSLDQGLQFLIQYYNGEERAKGNILERFSAQQFPDLHSELNLSSLELGDSALYFCASSLTGTAHNEQFFGPGTRLTVL.

J is TRBJ2-1 and V is TRBV5-1; 9 nucleotides match TRBD1. The germline V gene encodes CDR1 SGHRS and CDR2 YFSETQ. The CDR3 sequence is 16 residues long. After removal of 4 bases from V and 7 bases from J, the junction contained 12 bases not matched to a gene. As DNA, the CDR3 is TGCGCCAGCAGCCACCCACGGGACAGGGTTCCGAATGAGCAGTTCTTC. Its protein product is CASSHPRDRVPNEQFF.

The rearrangement uses TRBV30 and TRBJ2-2; tentative D call: TRBD2 (6 bases). This CDR3 has 13 amino acids. Trimming took 2 bases from V and 7 from J, leaving 11 bases between them. CDR1 and CDR2 from the germline V gene are GTSNPN and SVGIG (reference sequence). This CDR3 is CAWSHGGSGELFF. The CDR3 DNA sequence: TGTGCCTGGAGTCACGGGGGTAGCGGGGAGCTGTTTTTT.

The chain has TRBV9 and TRBJ1-1, with TRBD1 as a possible D gene (6 bases). The germline V and J ends were trimmed by 3 bases and 3 bases, with 15 bases remaining between them. This CDR3 comprises 15 residues. Germline V gene sequence: CDR1 SGDLS, CDR2 YYNGEE. CDR3 DNA: TGTGCCAGCAGCGCCCGAGGGGGGGGATACACTGAAGCTTTCTTT. It is translated as CASSARGGGYTEAFF.

V gene TRBV11-3 combines with J gene TRBJ2-2; 7 bases map to TRBD1. With V trimmed by 3 bases and J by 0 bases, 4 bases remained unmatched. The CDR3 loop spans 16 amino acids. Germline CDR1 reads SGHNT; CDR2 reads YENEEA. The CDR3 bases are TGTGCCAGCAGCTTGAGAGGGACAGCGAACACCGGGGAGCTGTTTTTT. Translated: CASSLRGTANTGELFF.

The chain is built from TRBV10-3 and TRBJ1-5; TRBD1 aligns across 8 bases. V was clipped by 3 bases and J by 6 bases; unmatched bases: 7. Germline CDR1 reads ENHRY; CDR2 reads SYGVKD. The CDR3 spans 15 residues. The CDR3 region has the DNA TGTGCCATCAGTGAATCGAGAACAGGGGGTCAGCCCCAGCATTTT. It encodes CAISESRTGGQPQHF.

This sequence joins TRBV30 and TRBJ1-5; no clear D gene. In germline, CDR1 is GTSNPN, CDR2 SVGIG (reference sequence). The CDR3 extends over 12 amino acids. V was trimmed by 5 bases and J by 4 bases, leaving 9 bases between them. In DNA form, the CDR3 reads TGTGCCTGGTCCCAGAGGAATCAGCCCCAGCATTTT. Translation gives CAWSQRNQPQHF.

This clone has just a few counts. The chain couples TRBV6-6 to TRBJ1-5, with 8 bases matching TRBD1. With 3 bases clipped from V and 6 bases from J, the junction kept 4 bases outside the gene matches. CDR1 is MNHNY and CDR2 is SVGAGI in the germline V gene (reference sequence). This CDR3 region has 14 residues. CDR3 region: CASSYQGAGQPQHF. The CDR3 nucleotides read TGTGCCAGCAGTTATCAGGGGGCGGGTCAGCCCCAGCATTTT.

The genes are TRBV10-1 and TRBJ2-1, with TRBD2 matching over 10 bases. Germline CDR1 is WNHNN and CDR2 is SYGVQD (reference sequence). V lost 3 bases, J lost 8 bases, and 10 bases stayed unmatched. This CDR3 is 16 amino acids long. CDR3 nucleotide sequence: TGCGCCAGCAGTGACTTGGGTCTAGCGGGGGACTATGAGCAGTTCTTC. Amino acids: CASSDLGLAGDYEQFF.

The rearrangement uses TRBV27 and TRBJ1-2; D is undetermined. This CDR3 has 13 amino acids. V was cut by 1 base and J by 4 bases, with 7 bases left in between. The germline V gene encodes CDR1 MNHEY and CDR2 SMNVEV (reference sequence). Here the CDR3 reads CASSLYFGYGYTF. The CDR3 bases are TGTGCCAGCAGTTTATACTTCGGCTATGGCTACACCTTC.

The V call is TRBV11-1, the J call TRBJ2-1; 7 bases agree with TRBD2. The ends lost 2 bases at V and 2 bases at J; junction bases unmatched: 12. CDR3 length: 18 residues. Looked up from germline, CDR1 is SGHAT and CDR2 is FQDESV (reference sequence). The CDR3 sequence is CASSLLSSGLVAYNEQFF. In DNA, the CDR3 is TGTGCCAGCAGCTTATTGTCTAGCGGCCTAGTCGCCTACAATGAGCAGTTCTTC. Drawing the rest from reference TRBV11-1 and TRBJ2-1, the complete variable domain is EAEVAQSPRYKITEKSQAVAFWCDPISGHATLYWYRQILGQGPELLVQFQDESVVDDSQLPKDRFSAERLKGVDSTLKIQPAELGDSAMYLCASSLLSSGLVAYNEQFFGPGTRLTVL.

About this clone itself: The junction shows a germline mismatch at one end, possibly a read error. The V and J genes are TRBV15 and TRBJ2-7; 7 bases align to TRBD1. Germline assignment: CDR1 LNHNV and CDR2 YYDKDF (reference sequence). The length of the CDR3 is 13 residues. CDR3 amino acids: CATSRDPTGESHF. Here the CDR3 DNA reads TGTGCCACCAGCAGAGATCCAACAGGGGAATCACACTTC. The full variable domain, with the rest looked up from reference TRBV15 and TRBJ2-7, is DAMVIQNPRYQVTQFGKPVTLSCSQTLNHNVMYWYQQKSSQAPKLLFHYYDKDFNNEADTPDNFQSRRPNTSFCFLDIRSPGLGDTAMYLCATSRDPTGESHFGPGTRLTVT.

Points on this clone: Other DNA sequences in this specimen translate into the identical CDR3. The chain is built from TRBV6-5 and TRBJ1-1; 8 bases match TRBD1. V was clipped by 0 bases and J by 4 bases; unmatched bases: 4. The germline CDR1 and CDR2 sequences are MNHEY and SVGAGI. The CDR3 spans 15 residues. The CDR3 spells CASSYSNRGGTEAFF. In DNA form, the CDR3 reads TGTGCCAGCAGTTACTCGAACAGGGGGGGCACTGAAGCTTTCTTT.

The gene calls are TRBV4-1 and TRBJ1-5; weak D call: TRBD1 (5 bases). The germline V gene encodes CDR1 MGHRA and CDR2 YSYEKL. CDR3 length equals 14 residues. The germline V and J ends were trimmed by 1 base and 7 bases, with 11 bases remaining between them. The CDR3 sequence: CASSQVRGTQPQHF. The CDR3 DNA reads as TGCGCCAGCAGCCAAGTTCGGGGGACCCAGCCCCAGCATTTT.

This clone was found a few times. The J gene is TRBJ2-7, the V gene TRBV30, with 10 bases matching TRBD2. Germline values: CDR1 GTSNPN, CDR2 SVGIG (reference sequence). CDR3 length: 15 residues. V was pared by 2 bases and J by 1 base, with 5 bases of the junction left unmatched. CDR3 nucleotide sequence: TGTGCCTGGAGTTCGACTAGCGGGCATTCCTACGAGCAGTACTTC. As protein: CAWSSTSGHSYEQYF.

The rearrangement joins TRBV6-1 to TRBJ2-7; no definite D call. Germline V CDR1 and CDR2: MNHNS, SASEGT. Between the trimmed V and J ends, which lost 1 base and 3 bases, there was a span of 4 bases. This CDR3 comprises 12 residues. The DNA of the CDR3 is TGTGCCAGCAGTGAAGTTCGCTACGAGCAGTACTTC. This gives the protein CASSEVRYEQYF.

V gene TRBV6-1 combines with J gene TRBJ2-1; 7 bases are shared with TRBD1. This CDR3 is 15 amino acids long. The ends lost 3 bases at V and 3 bases at J; junction bases unmatched: 5. The V gene's germline CDR1 is MNHNS and CDR2 SASEGT. The CDR3 nucleotides are TGTGCCAGCAGTGATCGGGACAGTTTCTACAATGAGCAGTTCTTC. Residues: CASSDRDSFYNEQFF.

The DNA for the CDR3 is TGTGCCACCAGCAGAGATGTATTGAGGCTCGGGGGTGGCTACACCTTC. Encoded protein: CATSRDVLRLGGGYTF. This chain links TRBV15 with TRBJ1-2; the D gene is possibly TRBD1 (5 bases). CDR3 length equals 16 residues. Germline loops: CDR1 LNHNV, CDR2 YYDKDF (reference sequence). V was clipped by 0 bases and J by 7 bases, with 18 bases between them.

The chain combines TRBV6-6 with TRBJ2-7; D is perhaps TRBD2 (6 bases). CDR1 and CDR2 (germline): MNHNY, SVGAGI (reference sequence). The ends were cut back, 6 bases at V and 12 bases at J, with 24 bases in the middle. This CDR3 spans 14 amino acids. The CDR3 reads CASSLTPAHRELYF. CDR3 DNA sequence: TGTGCCAGCAGCTTAACCCCGGCCCACCGGGAGTTGTACTTC.

The rearrangement links TRBV10-3 to TRBJ2-1; the match to TRBD2 covers 8 bases. The CDR3 is 21 amino acids. Germline CDR1 ENHRY, CDR2 SYGVKD. V lost 4 bases and J lost 4; bases outside the gene matches: 24. The CDR3, as DNA: TGTGCCATCAGTGGGAACAGGGAGTCCCTAGCGGGTGATTACCATTACAATGAGCAGTTCTTC. It is translated as CAISGNRESLAGDYHYNEQFF.

The V call is TRBV10-3, the J call TRBJ2-5, with D possibly being TRBD1 (6 bases). Trimming removed 2 bases from V and 2 bases from J, with 9 bases in between. This CDR3 has 14 amino acids. CDR1 is ENHRY, CDR2 SYGVKD, per germline. The CDR3 loop is CAISETGSQETQYF. Written as DNA, the CDR3 is TGTGCCATCAGTGAGACAGGGTCACAAGAGACCCAGTACTTC.